These T cell receptor beta chains were read from a single sample in a study of control samples from healthy donors and cancer patients. Libraries were prepared by immunoSEQ multiplex PCR; TCRdb keeps only in-frame clonotypes and omits some of them. The table includes some 120,000 clones, 93% detected once. Sequenced sample: blood. The receptor set was obtained from a man in his thirties or forties in good health. Both conserved end residues are trimmed from each CDR3. A D gene is named only where the DNA matches it firmly.

TRBJ1-5,13,TRBD1,TRBV18,ASSPPGTGTQPQH
TRBJ1-4,11,NA,TRBV7-9,ASSARTNEKLF
TRBJ2-4,13,NA,TRBV11-1,ASSPTGWAKNIQY
TRBJ1-5,15,NA,TRBV28,ASSLEIGKELVQPQH
TRBJ2-2,12,NA,TRBV5-1,ASSFLFGTGELF
TRBJ2-1,13,NA,TRBV6-5,ASTNRGLLGSEQF
TRBJ1-3,15,NA,TRBV3-1/TRBV3-2,ASSQARGSFSGNTIY
TRBJ1-2,11,NA,TRBV12-3/TRBV12-4,ASSLTANYGYT
TRBJ1-3,11,NA,TRBV29-1,SGWANAGNTIY
TRBJ2-7,13,TRBD2,TRBV28,ASSPGGGRVHEQY
TRBJ2-3,14,NA,TRBV5-4,ASSLARTVGTDTQY
TRBJ1-2,12,TRBD1,TRBV10-3,ATSSDREDYGYT
TRBJ2-3,13,NA,TRBV6-5,ASSFSTSLTDTQY
TRBJ2-6,12,NA,TRBV6-4,ASSDSGGANVLT
TRBJ1-5,12,NA,TRBV28,ASSFRGSNQPQH
TRBJ2-2,14,NA,TRBV27,ASSSFGTPNTGELF
TRBJ2-2,14,TRBD1,TRBV5-6,ASSLAPGQGTGELF
TRBJ1-1,12,NA,TRBV27,ASNHRVTNTEAF
TRBJ2-3,10,NA,TRBV19,ASSIQGGTQY
TRBJ1-2,11,NA,TRBV24-1,ATSAGSNYGYT
TRBJ2-7,15,TRBD1,TRBV7-8,ASSFPIGQGASYEQY
TRBJ2-6,14,NA,TRBV24-1,ATSTTAESGANVLT
TRBJ1-2,12,NA,TRBV3-1/TRBV3-2,ASSLYFDEQSYT
TRBJ1-2,16,TRBD1,TRBV11-2,ASSLIAGQGGFNYGYT
TRBJ2-7,14,TRBD1,TRBV2,ASSEYTGTGVYEQY
TRBJ2-1,12,NA,TRBV5-4,ASSSRDFGDEQF
TRBJ2-5,12,TRBD2,TRBV29-1,SYSLAGGHETQY
TRBJ2-5,15,NA,TRBV7-9,ASSLGLRDTRKETQY
TRBJ2-3,15,NA,TRBV3-1/TRBV3-2,ASSQVVFQTFTDTQY
TRBJ2-5,9,NA,TRBV7-3,ASANGETQY
TRBJ1-1,13,NA,TRBV5-1,ASSLENEENTEAF
TRBJ2-5,12,NA,TRBV6-5,ASTDQGIRETQY
TRBJ1-3,15,NA,TRBV5-1,ASSPRQGPDSGNTIY
TRBJ2-3,15,NA,TRBV24-1,ATSDPGGLQKGDTQY
TRBJ2-1,12,NA,TRBV6-5,ASSYKPMGGEQF
TRBJ2-1,10,NA,TRBV12-5,ASGAGYNEQF
TRBJ1-4,12,NA,TRBV11-2,ASEEGVLGEKLF
TRBJ2-3,14,NA,TRBV9,ASSVGPPGSTDTQY
TRBJ2-3,12,TRBD1,TRBV6-4,ASSSDRGTGTQY
TRBJ2-5,13,TRBD1,TRBV5-4,ASSRGQLTQETQY
TRBJ1-2,10,NA,TRBV6-5,GSQGRDYGYT